The TCR beta chain under discussion was sequenced for a study of Graves' ophthalmopathy and Graves' hyperthyroidism. Amplification of the TCR beta CDR3 regions used RNA transcripts (as template). HTBI primers were used in a first-round RT-PCR, which preceded a second-round multiplex PCR. A single record per CDR3 protein comes from TCRdb applying MiXCR to the multiplex PCR reads. The table records some 1.1 million distinct CDR3 sequences, 36% of them present only once. This clonotype was counted a few times. The V and J ends lost 6 bases and 2 bases respectively, with 11 bases between them. CDR3 size: 15 residues. CDR1 and CDR2 from the germline V gene are MDHEN and SYDVKM.

Sequencing input: peripheral blood or thyroid tissue (not recorded which). This chain uses TRBV28 with TRBJ2-6; tentative D call: TRBD1 (6 bases). The sequence was collected from an adult man with Graves' hyperthyroidism. This chain's CDR3 is CASSDNRAGANVLTF. The CDR3 region has the DNA TGTGCCAGCAGCGACAACAGGGCTGGGGCCAACGTCCTGACTTTC.